A selection of T cell receptor beta chains follows, all from one sample in a study of CD8 T cells in ankylosing spondylitis. TCRdb reprocessed the 5' RACE reads with MiXCR, giving one entry per CDR3 protein. Among around 300,000 distinct CDR3 sequences listed, roughly 14% were seen once. The sequencing input was blood, either unsorted or a sorted T cell fraction (not recorded which). These receptors all stem from a male donor with ankylosing spondylitis or in good health (not recorded which). Both conserved end residues are part of each CDR3. The D gene is left open where the match is weak. Clone size is shown for a subset of rows, as once, few, many or a class of expanded clone.

>TRBJ1-1|TRBV5-1|many|.
TGCGCCAGCAGCTTGGGACAGGAGAACACTGAAGCTTTCTTT
CASSLGQENTEAFF
>TRBJ1-2|TRBV10-3|.|TRBD1
TGTGCCATCAGTGTCGACAGGGCTGGCTACACCTTC
CAISVDRAGYTF
>TRBJ2-7|TRBV27|.|TRBD1
TGTGCCAGCAGCCCCAGGGGGCGAGAGCAGTACTTC
CASSPRGREQYF
>TRBJ1-1|TRBV11-2|many|TRBD1
TGTGCCAGCAGCTTAGGAGGGGACAGACCTAACACTGAAGCTTTCTTT
CASSLGGDRPNTEAFF
>TRBJ2-2|TRBV12-3/TRBV12-4|many|.
TGTGCCAGCAGTTTGCAGGAGATCGGGGAGCTGTTTTTT
CASSLQEIGELFF
>TRBJ2-1|TRBV19|.|.
TGTGCCAGTAGTATTTCGAATGAGCAGTTCTTC
CASSISNEQFF
>TRBJ2-7|TRBV12-3/TRBV12-4|few|.
TGTGCCAGCAGTTTAGTCCCACCTAGGTACGAGCAGTACTTC
CASSLVPPRYEQYF
>TRBJ2-3|TRBV5-1|.|.
TGCGCCAGCAGCTACCTCAGGGAGGCAGATACGCAGTATTTT
CASSYLREADTQYF
>TRBJ2-1|TRBV12-3/TRBV12-4|.|.
TGTGCCAGCAGTTTAAGGGGCCGGATAGAAGGTGAGCAGTTCTTC
CASSLRGRIEGEQFF
>TRBJ1-2|TRBV11-3|.|.
TGTGCCAGCAGCTTACGTTACAGTGCAGCGGACTATGGCTACACCTTC
CASSLRYSAADYGYTF
>TRBJ2-7|TRBV5-8|.|.
TGTGCCAGCAGCCCTTCAATCGATAGGCCGGGGTACGAGCAGTACTTC
CASSPSIDRPGYEQYF
>TRBJ2-1|TRBV7-9|few|TRBD2
TGTGCCAGCAGCATAACTAGCGGGGCGATCGATGAGCAGTTCTTC
CASSITSGAIDEQFF
>TRBJ2-5|TRBV29-1|few|.
TGCAGCGGTGGGGTTGGGGAGACCCAGTACTTC
CSGGVGETQYF
>TRBJ2-3|TRBV18|few|.
TGTGCCAGCTCACCATTCCCGATAGATACGCAGTATTTT
CASSPFPIDTQYF
>TRBJ1-1|TRBV12-3/TRBV12-4|many|.
TGTGCCAGCAGTTCTCGGGAGGAGACTGAAGCTTTCTTT
CASSSREETEAFF
>TRBJ1-1|TRBV5-6|.|.
TGTGCCAGCAGCTTGGCTACAGGGTTTAGGACTGAAGCTTTCTTT
CASSLATGFRTEAFF
>TRBJ2-7|TRBV28|many|TRBD2
TGTGCCAGCAGTCCTCGAACCTGGGGCCAACTAGCGGGGGGCCACTACGAGCAGTACTTC
CASSPRTWGQLAGGHYEQYF
>TRBJ1-6|TRBV12-3/TRBV12-4|few|.
TGTGCCAGCAGCCAGAGACAGCTAGTTTCACCCCTCCACTTT
CASSQRQLVSPLHF
>TRBJ2-1|TRBV7-2|.|TRBD2
TGTGCCAGCAGCTTAGTCAGGCTAGCGGATTACAATGAGCAGTTCTTC
CASSLVRLADYNEQFF
>TRBJ2-3|TRBV27|.|.
TGTGCCAGCAGTTTATCGGCAAGGTCCACAGATACGCAGTATTTT
CASSLSARSTDTQYF
>TRBJ1-2|TRBV29-1|few|TRBD1
TGCAGCGGTGGACAGGAAAACTATGGCTACACCTTC
CSGGQENYGYTF
>TRBJ1-1|TRBV9|few|TRBD1
TGTGCCAGCAGCGTAGCACCCGGACAGGGGGAAGCTTTCTTT
CASSVAPGQGEAFF
>TRBJ2-3|TRBV3-1|.|.
TGTGCCAGCAGCCAATCCCCAGGGGTAGGAACAGATGCGCAGTATTTT
CASSQSPGVGTDAQYF
>TRBJ2-3|TRBV5-5|few|TRBD2
TGTGCCAGCAGCCCGGCTAGCGGGGGGTTATCAGATACGCAGTATTTT
CASSPASGGLSDTQYF
>TRBJ1-4|TRBV20-1|few|.
TGCAGTGCTAGAGCAGGGGATAATGAAAAACTGTTTTTT
CSARAGDNEKLFF
>TRBJ2-3|TRBV29-1|.|.
TGCAGCGTTGGGGGAACGGGAGACTCTAGCACAGATACGCAGTATTTT
CSVGGTGDSSTDTQYF
>TRBJ2-1|TRBV24-1|many|.
TGTGCCACCAGTGACCCTGGAGCTTACAATGAGCAGTTCTTC
CATSDPGAYNEQFF
>TRBJ1-2|TRBV27|few|TRBD1
TGTGCCAGCAGTTCAGGGGGGGCGTGGGGCTACACCTTC
CASSSGGAWGYTF
>TRBJ2-1|TRBV27|.|.
TGTGCCAGCAGTTTACTTGCAGGGTGGATGTACAATGAGCAGTTCTTC
CASSLLAGWMYNEQFF
>TRBJ2-5|TRBV20-1|few|TRBD1
TGCAGTGCTAGCGGGACAGTTAAAGAGACCCAGTACTTC
CSASGTVKETQYF
>TRBJ1-6|TRBV20-1|few|TRBD1
TGCAGTGCTAGTGCCGGGACAGGGGGCACCAATTCACCCCTCCACTTT
CSASAGTGGTNSPLHF
>TRBJ1-2|TRBV19|few|.
TGTGCCAGTAGTACCCTCGGGAGCAGCTATGGCTACACCTTC
CASSTLGSSYGYTF
>TRBJ1-6|TRBV27|few|.
TGTGCCAGCAGTTTCAAGTTAGGGTATTCACCCCTCCACTTT
CASSFKLGYSPLHF
>TRBJ2-7|TRBV3-1|few|.
TGTGCCAGCAGCCCCCGGGACAAAGCCTACGAGCAGTACTTC
CASSPRDKAYEQYF
>TRBJ2-3|TRBV11-3|few|.
TGTGCCAGCAGCCCGGGACCTAGTCGGACAGATACGCAGTATTTT
CASSPGPSRTDTQYF
>TRBJ2-7|TRBV12-3/TRBV12-4|few|TRBD1
TGTGCCAGCAGACAACAGGGGCCCTCCTACGAGCAGTACTTC
CASRQQGPSYEQYF
>TRBJ2-7|TRBV7-8|few|.
TGTGCCAGCAGCTTAGAAAGGGATCATAACGAGCAGTACTTC
CASSLERDHNEQYF
>TRBJ1-2|TRBV6-6|few|.
TGTGCCAGCACTGAAAAGGGTGGCTACACCTTC
CASTEKGGYTF
>TRBJ2-7|TRBV6-1|.|TRBD1
TGTGCCAGCACCAGGACAGGGGCTGGCTCCTACGAGCAGTACTTC
CASTRTGAGSYEQYF
>TRBJ2-7|TRBV6-1|many|TRBD2
TGTGCCAGCGGGAGGACTAGCGGAAGGGGCTACGAGCAGTACTTC
CASGRTSGRGYEQYF
>TRBJ2-1|TRBV20-1|.|.
TGCAGTGCTAGGTCCTGGAATGAGCAGTTCTTC
CSARSWNEQFF
>TRBJ1-1|TRBV29-1|.|.
TGCAGCGTTGGGGTTGGGGGAAACACTGAAGCTTTCTTT
CSVGVGGNTEAFF
>TRBJ2-1|TRBV7-9|.|TRBD2
TGTGCCAGCAGCGCCGGGACTAGCGGGAGGGATGAGCAGTTCTTC
CASSAGTSGRDEQFF
>TRBJ1-2|TRBV10-3|few|.
TGTGCCATCAGTGGAACAGGGAGGTTCAGCTATGGCTACACCTTC
CAISGTGRFSYGYTF
>TRBJ2-7|TRBV5-1|.|.
TGCGCCAGCAGCGAAACTACCTACGAGCAGTACTTC
CASSETTYEQYF
>TRBJ1-1|TRBV3-1|.|.
TGTGCCAGCAGCGGCCTGGGGACCATGAACACTGAAGCTTTCTTT
CASSGLGTMNTEAFF